Listed below are T cell receptor beta chains from one sample, sequenced in a study of shared clonotypes between healthy human individuals. Clones were read by immunoSEQ multiplex PCR, and TCRdb kept only the in-frame ones, dropping some. The table has almost 750,000 clones, 55% to 75% seen once. Sequenced material: memory CD4+ T cells sorted from blood. The receptors here all came from a woman aged 30 to 39 in good health. Both conserved end residues are part of each CDR3. A D gene is named only where the DNA matches it firmly. Some rows have no size entry. The others give once, few or many, or a class for an expanded clone.

d_call	cdr3_length	clone_size	v_call	j_call	cdr3_nt	cdr3_aa
TRBD1	17	NA	TRBV11-2	TRBJ1-2	TGTGCCAGCAGCTTAACCGGGACAGCGCACCCTCGGAATGGCTACACCTTC	CASSLTGTAHPRNGYTF
NA	15	NA	TRBV6-5	TRBJ1-5	TGTGCCAGCAGTTCCTCCTCGGGGGGACGGAAGGCCCAGCATTTT	CASSSSSGGRKAQHF
NA	14	NA	TRBV27	TRBJ2-1	TGTGCCAGCAGTTTGGTAGGGGGTCCCTTTGAGCAGTTCTTC	CASSLVGGPFEQFF
TRBD1	16	NA	TRBV25-1	TRBJ1-5	TGTGCCAGCAGGGGACAGGGTGGGGATAGCAATCAGCCCCAGCATTTT	CASRGQGGDSNQPQHF
NA	16	NA	TRBV28	TRBJ2-7	TGTGCCAGCAGACCCTACGGTGGCAGTTTAGACTACGAGCAGTACTTC	CASRPYGGSLDYEQYF
TRBD1	17	NA	TRBV11-2	TRBJ2-7	TGTGCCAGCAGCTTAGATCGTAGGACAGGGAGTCCCTACGAGCAGTACTTC	CASSLDRRTGSPYEQYF
NA	16	NA	TRBV18	TRBJ2-6	TGTGCCAGCTCACCGGTTAGCAACTCTGGGGCCAACGTCCTGACTTTC	CASSPVSNSGANVLTF
NA	13	few	TRBV5-1	TRBJ2-1	TGCGCCAGCAGCTCCCAGGGAAGGGATGAGCAGTTCTTC	CASSSQGRDEQFF
TRBD1	15	NA	TRBV5-5	TRBJ1-2	TGTGCCAGCAGCTTAGGGGGACAGGGTAAGGGTGGCTACACCTTC	CASSLGGQGKGGYTF
TRBD1	15	NA	TRBV6-6	TRBJ2-1	TGTGCCACCAGTGCCCGGACAGGGCTTACGAATGAGCAGTTCTTC	CATSARTGLTNEQFF
NA	14	NA	TRBV19	TRBJ2-3	TGTGCCAGTAGTATAGGGGCTCCGCGGGATACGCAGTATTTT	CASSIGAPRDTQYF
NA	16	NA	TRBV5-1	TRBJ2-3	TGCGCCAGCAGCTTGGTAAACGGCCCTAGCACAGATACGCAGTATTTT	CASSLVNGPSTDTQYF
NA	15	NA	TRBV9	TRBJ2-7	TGTGCCAGCAGCCCCCGCGGTAGCGACGCCTACGAGCAGTACTTC	CASSPRGSDAYEQYF
NA	15	NA	TRBV28	TRBJ2-5	TGTGCCAGCAGTTTCTTGTCGACGGTTAAAGAGACCCAGTACTTC	CASSFLSTVKETQYF
NA	14	NA	TRBV2	TRBJ1-5	TGTGCCAGCAGTGAGTACAGCCGCAATCAGCCCCAGCATTTT	CASSEYSRNQPQHF
NA	13	few	TRBV19	TRBJ2-6	TGTGCCAGTAGCAGGGCTGGGGCCAACGTCCTGACTTTC	CASSRAGANVLTF
NA	15	NA	TRBV6-5	TRBJ1-2	TGTGCCAGCAGCTCCACCCGGGGGGGCGCCTATGGCTACACCTTC	CASSSTRGGAYGYTF
NA	16	few	TRBV6-6	TRBJ1-5	TGTGCCAGCAGTTACTCGGGAGTAAACCTCAATCAGCCCCAGCATTTT	CASSYSGVNLNQPQHF
NA	13	once	TRBV2	TRBJ1-5	TGTGCCAGCAACATACAGGGTGTTCAGCCCCAGCATTTT	CASNIQGVQPQHF
NA	12	once	TRBV28	TRBJ1-5	TGTGCCAGCAGCACGACCGATCAGCCCCAGCATTTT	CASSTTDQPQHF
NA	13	NA	TRBV10-3	TRBJ1-1	TGTGCCATCAGTGCTGCCGACCGACAGGAAGCTTTCTTT	CAISAADRQEAFF
NA	15	NA	TRBV7-3	TRBJ2-3	TGTGCCAGCAGCTTAACGGACGGTAGCACAGATACGCAGTATTTT	CASSLTDGSTDTQYF
TRBD2	19	NA	TRBV10-2	TRBJ2-7	TGCGCCAGCAGTGAGTCGAATAGACTAGCGGGAGCGAGCTCCTACGAGCAGTACTTC	CASSESNRLAGASSYEQYF
NA	14	NA	TRBV28	TRBJ2-2	TGTGCCAGCACCCCGGGACAGAACACCGGGGAGCTGTTTTTT	CASTPGQNTGELFF
NA	12	NA	TRBV19	TRBJ1-2	TGTGCCAGTAGCAACCGGGGCTATGGCTACACCTTC	CASSNRGYGYTF
NA	12	NA	TRBV28	TRBJ1-2	TGTGCCAGCAGCTCCGCCCCGGGTGGCTACACCTTC	CASSSAPGGYTF
NA	14	NA	TRBV10-3	TRBJ2-5	TGTGCCATCAGTGCGGGAGCCTCTCAAGAGACCCAGTACTTC	CAISAGASQETQYF
TRBD2	17	NA	TRBV9	TRBJ2-5	TGTGCCAGCAGCCCGGGGGTAGCGGGAGGTGCACAAGAGACCCAGTACTTC	CASSPGVAGGAQETQYF
NA	14	NA	TRBV18	TRBJ1-1	TGTGCCAGCTCACCCCAGGATGGGAACACTGAAGCTTTCTTT	CASSPQDGNTEAFF
NA	13	NA	TRBV28	TRBJ1-6	TGTGCCAGCGGGCAGGTTTATAATTCACCCCTCCACTTT	CASGQVYNSPLHF
NA	16	NA	TRBV21-1	TRBJ2-1	TGTGCCAGCAGCAAACTCGGGTTGTACTCCTACAATGAGCAGTTCTTC	CASSKLGLYSYNEQFF
NA	13	once	TRBV19	TRBJ1-5	TGTGCCAGTACACGCGGGGGTGATCAGCCCCAGCATTTT	CASTRGGDQPQHF